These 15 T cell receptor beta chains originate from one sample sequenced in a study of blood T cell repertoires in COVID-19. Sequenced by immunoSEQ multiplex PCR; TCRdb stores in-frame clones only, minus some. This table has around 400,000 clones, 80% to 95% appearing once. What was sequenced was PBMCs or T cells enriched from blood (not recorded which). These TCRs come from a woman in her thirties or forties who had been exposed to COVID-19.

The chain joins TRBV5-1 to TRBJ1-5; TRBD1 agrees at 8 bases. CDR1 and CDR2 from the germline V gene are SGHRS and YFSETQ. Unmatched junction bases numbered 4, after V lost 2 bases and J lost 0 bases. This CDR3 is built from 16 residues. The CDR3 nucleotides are TGCGCCAGCAGCTTAGGGACAGGATATAGCAATCAGCCCCAGCATTTT. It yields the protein CASSLGTGYSNQPQHF. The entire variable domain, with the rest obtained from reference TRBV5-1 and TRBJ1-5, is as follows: KAGVTQTPRYLIKTRGQQVTLSCSPISGHRSVSWYQQTPGQGLQFLFEYFSETQRNKGNFPGRFSGRQFSNSRSEMNVSTLELGDSALYLCASSLGTGYSNQPQHFGDGTRLSIL.

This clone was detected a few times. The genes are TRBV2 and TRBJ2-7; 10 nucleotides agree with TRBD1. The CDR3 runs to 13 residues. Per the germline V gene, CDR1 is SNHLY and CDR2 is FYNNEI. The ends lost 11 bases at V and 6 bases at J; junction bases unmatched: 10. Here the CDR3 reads CARSGTGDGEQYF. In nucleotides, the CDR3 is TGTGCCCGATCCGGGACAGGGGATGGCGAGCAGTACTTC.

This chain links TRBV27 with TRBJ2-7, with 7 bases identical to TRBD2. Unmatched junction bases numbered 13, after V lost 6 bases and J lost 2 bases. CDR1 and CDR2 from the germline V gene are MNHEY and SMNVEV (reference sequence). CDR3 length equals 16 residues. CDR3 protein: CASSQIAGVRAYEQYF. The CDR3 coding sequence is TGTGCCAGCAGCCAGATCGCGGGAGTTAGGGCCTACGAGCAGTACTTC.

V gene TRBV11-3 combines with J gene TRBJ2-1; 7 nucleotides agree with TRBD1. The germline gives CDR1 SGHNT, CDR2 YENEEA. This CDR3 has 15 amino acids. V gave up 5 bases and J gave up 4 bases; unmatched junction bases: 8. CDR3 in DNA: TGTGCCAGCAGCGTTACAGGGGCCCCTTACAATGAGCAGTTCTTC. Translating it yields CASSVTGAPYNEQFF. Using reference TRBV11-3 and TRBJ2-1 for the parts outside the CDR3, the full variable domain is EAGVVQSPRYKIIEKKQPVAFWCNPISGHNTLYWYLQNLGQGPELLIRYENEEAVDDSQLPKDRFSAERLKGVDSTLKIQPAELGDSAVYLCASSVTGAPYNEQFFGPGTRLTVL.

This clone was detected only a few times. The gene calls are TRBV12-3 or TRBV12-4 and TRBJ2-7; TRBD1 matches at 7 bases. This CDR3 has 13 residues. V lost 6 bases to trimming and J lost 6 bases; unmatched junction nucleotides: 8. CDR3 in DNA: TGTGCCAGCAGCGGGGACAGTTCCCGCGAGCAGTACTTC. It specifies CASSGDSSREQYF.

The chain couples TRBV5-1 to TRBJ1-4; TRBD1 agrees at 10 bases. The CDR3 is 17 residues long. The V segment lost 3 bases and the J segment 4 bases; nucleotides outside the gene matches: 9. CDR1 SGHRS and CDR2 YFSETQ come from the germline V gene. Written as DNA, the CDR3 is TGCGCCAGCAGCTCGCGACAGGGGGCGAGAATTAATGAAAAACTGTTTTTT. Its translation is CASSSRQGARINEKLFF.

The CDR3 spells CASSRLQGGTEAFF. The CDR3 bases are TGTGCCAGCAGTCGCCTCCAGGGTGGGACTGAAGCTTTCTTT. V usage is TRBV6-5 and J usage is TRBJ1-1; tentative D call: TRBD1 (5 bases). The CDR3 totals 14 residues. Germline V lookup: CDR1 MNHEY, CDR2 SVGAGI. Trimming took off 5 bases at V and 5 bases at J, with 15 bases between the two ends.

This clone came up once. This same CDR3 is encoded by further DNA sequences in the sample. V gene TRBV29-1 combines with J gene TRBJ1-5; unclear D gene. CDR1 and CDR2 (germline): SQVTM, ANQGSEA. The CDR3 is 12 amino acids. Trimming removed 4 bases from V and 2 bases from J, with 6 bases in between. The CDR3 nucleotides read TGCAGCGTTGTAACGGGCAATCAGCCCCAGCATTTT. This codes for CSVVTGNQPQHF.

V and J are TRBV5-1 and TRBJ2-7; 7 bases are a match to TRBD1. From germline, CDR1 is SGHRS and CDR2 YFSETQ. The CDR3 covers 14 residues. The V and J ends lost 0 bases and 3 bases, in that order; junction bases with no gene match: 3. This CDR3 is CASSLAGGNYEQYF. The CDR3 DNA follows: TGCGCCAGCAGCTTGGCAGGGGGTAACTACGAGCAGTACTTC.

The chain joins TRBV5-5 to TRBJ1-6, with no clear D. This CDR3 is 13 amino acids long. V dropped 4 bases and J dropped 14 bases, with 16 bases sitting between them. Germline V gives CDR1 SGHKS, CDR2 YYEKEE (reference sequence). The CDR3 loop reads CASSGEVRGTLHF. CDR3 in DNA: TGTGCCAGCAGCGGGGAGGTCCGCGGGACCCTCCACTTT.

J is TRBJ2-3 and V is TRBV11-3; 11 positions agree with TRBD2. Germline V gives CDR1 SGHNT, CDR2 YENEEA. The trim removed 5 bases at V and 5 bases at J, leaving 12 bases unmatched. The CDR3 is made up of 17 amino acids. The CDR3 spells CASSTVGLAGGEDTQYF. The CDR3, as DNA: TGTGCCAGCAGCACTGTAGGCCTAGCGGGAGGTGAAGATACGCAGTATTTT.

The chain's CDR3 is CASRSTGTGGSGYTF. As DNA, the CDR3 is TGTGCCAGCAGGAGTACCGGGACAGGGGGAAGTGGCTACACCTTC. The chain couples TRBV5-4 to TRBJ1-2; 11 nucleotides match TRBD1. Germline lookup yields CDR1 SGHNT and CDR2 YYREEE (reference sequence). CDR3 length: 15 residues. V gave up 5 bases and J gave up 7 bases; unmatched junction bases: 10.

DNA for the CDR3: TGTGCCAGCAGCAACCTACGGGGGAAGGATCAGCCCCAGCATTTT. As protein: CASSNLRGKDQPQHF. J is TRBJ1-5 and V is TRBV7-9, with TRBD1 as a possible D gene (5 bases). From germline, CDR1 is SEHNR and CDR2 FQNEAQ (reference sequence). There are 15 residues in the CDR3. Trimming removed 5 bases at V and 5 bases at J, with 16 bases between.

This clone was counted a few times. The CDR3 bases are TGTGCCAGCTCACCACCCAGCGGGAGGGGCCATGAGCAGTTCTTC. Translated: CASSPPSGRGHEQFF. The rearrangement uses TRBV18 and TRBJ2-1; TRBD2 agrees at 10 bases. After removal of 0 bases from V and 8 bases from J, the junction contained 4 bases not matched to a gene. The length of the CDR3 is 15 residues. Looked up from germline, CDR1 is KGHSH and CDR2 is LQKENI.

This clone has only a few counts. The CDR3 spells CASSHRDRGFEQYF. For the CDR3, the DNA is TGTGCCAGCAGCCACCGGGACAGGGGCTTCGAGCAGTACTTC. The rearrangement links TRBV5-6 to TRBJ2-7; 10 nucleotides match TRBD1. Germline V CDR1 and CDR2: SGHDT, YYEEEE. The CDR3 has 14 residues. V lost 4 bases and J lost 6; bases outside the gene matches: 7.